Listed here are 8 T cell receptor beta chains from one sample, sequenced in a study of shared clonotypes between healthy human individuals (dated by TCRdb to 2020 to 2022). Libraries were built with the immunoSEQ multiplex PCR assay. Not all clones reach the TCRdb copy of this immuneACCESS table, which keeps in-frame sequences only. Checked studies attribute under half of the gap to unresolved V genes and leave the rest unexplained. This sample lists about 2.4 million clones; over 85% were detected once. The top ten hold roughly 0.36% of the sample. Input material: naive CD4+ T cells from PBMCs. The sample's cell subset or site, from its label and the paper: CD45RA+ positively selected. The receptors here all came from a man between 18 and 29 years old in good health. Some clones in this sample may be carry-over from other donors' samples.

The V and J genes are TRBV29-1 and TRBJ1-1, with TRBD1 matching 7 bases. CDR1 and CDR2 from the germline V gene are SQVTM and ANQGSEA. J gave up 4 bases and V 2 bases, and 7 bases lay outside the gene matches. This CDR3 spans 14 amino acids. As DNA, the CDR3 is TGCAGCGTTGAAACGGCAGGGGGGATCACTGAAGCTTTCTTT. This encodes CSVETAGGITEAFF. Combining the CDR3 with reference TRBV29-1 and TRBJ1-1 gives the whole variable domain SAVISQKPSRDICQRGTSLTIQCQVDSQVTMMFWYRQQPGQSLTLIATANQGSEATYESGFVIDKFPISRPNLTFSTLTVSNMSPEDSSIYLCSVETAGGITEAFFGQGTRLTVV.

DNA of the CDR3: TGTGCCAGCAGGACGACAAGCAACGTCCTGACTTTC. Residues: CASRTTSNVLTF. V gene TRBV27 combines with J gene TRBJ2-6; D gene uncertain. From germline, CDR1 is MNHEY and CDR2 SMNVEV (reference sequence). The CDR3 is 12 residues long. With 6 bases removed from V and 9 bases from J, the gap between germline ends came to 9 bases.

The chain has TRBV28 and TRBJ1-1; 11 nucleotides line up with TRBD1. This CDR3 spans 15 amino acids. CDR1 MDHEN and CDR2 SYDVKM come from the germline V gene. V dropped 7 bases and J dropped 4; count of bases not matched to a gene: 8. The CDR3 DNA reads TGTGCCAGCAATTTGCCCGGGACAGGGGGCACTGAAGCTTTCTTT. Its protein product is CASNLPGTGGTEAFF.

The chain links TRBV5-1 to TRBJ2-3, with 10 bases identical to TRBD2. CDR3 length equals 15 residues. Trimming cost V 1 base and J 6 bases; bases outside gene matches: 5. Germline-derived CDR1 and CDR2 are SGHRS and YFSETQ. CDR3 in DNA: TGCGCCAGCAGCTTGCTAGCGGGAGTTTTTGATACGCAGTATTTT. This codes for CASSLLAGVFDTQYF.

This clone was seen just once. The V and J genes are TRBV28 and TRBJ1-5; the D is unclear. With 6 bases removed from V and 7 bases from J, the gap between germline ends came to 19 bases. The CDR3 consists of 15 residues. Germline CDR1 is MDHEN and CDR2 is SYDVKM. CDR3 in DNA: TGTGCCAGCAGGAGGCCCCTAGGGAGAGAACAGCCCCAGCATTTT. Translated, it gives CASRRPLGREQPQHF.

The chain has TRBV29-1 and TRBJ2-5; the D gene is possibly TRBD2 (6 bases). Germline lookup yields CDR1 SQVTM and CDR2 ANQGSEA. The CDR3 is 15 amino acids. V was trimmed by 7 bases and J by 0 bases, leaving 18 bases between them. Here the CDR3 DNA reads TGCAGCGCCCGCGGTGGGGAGGTCGACCAAGAGACCCAGTACTTC. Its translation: CSARGGEVDQETQYF. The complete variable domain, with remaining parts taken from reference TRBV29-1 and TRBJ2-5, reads SAVISQKPSRDICQRGTSLTIQCQVDSQVTMMFWYRQQPGQSLTLIATANQGSEATYESGFVIDKFPISRPNLTFSTLTVSNMSPEDSSIYLCSARGGEVDQETQYFGPGTRLLVL.

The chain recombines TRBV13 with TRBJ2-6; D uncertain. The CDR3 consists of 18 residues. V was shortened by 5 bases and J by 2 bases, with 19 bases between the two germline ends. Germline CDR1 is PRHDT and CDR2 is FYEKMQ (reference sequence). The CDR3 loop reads CASSPRQPGSAGANVLTF. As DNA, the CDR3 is TGTGCCAGCAGCCCCCGTCAACCCGGCTCGGCTGGGGCCAACGTCCTGACTTTC.

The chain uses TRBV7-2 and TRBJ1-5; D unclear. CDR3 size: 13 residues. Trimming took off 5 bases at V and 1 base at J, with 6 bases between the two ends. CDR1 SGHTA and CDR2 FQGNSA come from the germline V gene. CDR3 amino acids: CASSMDSNQPQHF. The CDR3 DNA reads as TGTGCCAGCAGCATGGACAGCAATCAGCCCCAGCATTTT. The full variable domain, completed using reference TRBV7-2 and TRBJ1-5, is GAGVSQSPSNKVTEKGKDVELRCDPISGHTALYWYRQSLGQGLEFLIYFQGNSAPDKSGLPSDRFSAERTGGSVSTLTIQRTQQEDSAVYLCASSMDSNQPQHFGDGTRLSIL.